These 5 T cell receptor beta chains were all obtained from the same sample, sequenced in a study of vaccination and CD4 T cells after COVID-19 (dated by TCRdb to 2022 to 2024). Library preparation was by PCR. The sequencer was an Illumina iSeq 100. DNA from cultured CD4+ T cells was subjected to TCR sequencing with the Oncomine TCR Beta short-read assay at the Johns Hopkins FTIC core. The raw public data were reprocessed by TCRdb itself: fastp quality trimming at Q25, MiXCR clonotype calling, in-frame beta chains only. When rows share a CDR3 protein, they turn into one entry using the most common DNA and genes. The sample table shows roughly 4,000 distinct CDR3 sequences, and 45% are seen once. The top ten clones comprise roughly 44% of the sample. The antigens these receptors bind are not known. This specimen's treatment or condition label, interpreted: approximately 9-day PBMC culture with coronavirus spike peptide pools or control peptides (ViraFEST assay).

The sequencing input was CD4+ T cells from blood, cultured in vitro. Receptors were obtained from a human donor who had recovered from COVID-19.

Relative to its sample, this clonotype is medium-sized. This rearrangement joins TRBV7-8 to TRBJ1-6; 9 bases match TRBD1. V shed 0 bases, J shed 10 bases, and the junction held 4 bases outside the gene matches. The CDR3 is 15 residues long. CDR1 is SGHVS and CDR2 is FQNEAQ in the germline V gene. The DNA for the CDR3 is TGTGCCAGCAGCTTAGCTCTACAGGGGGCCTCACCCCTCCACTTT. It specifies CASSLALQGASPLHF.

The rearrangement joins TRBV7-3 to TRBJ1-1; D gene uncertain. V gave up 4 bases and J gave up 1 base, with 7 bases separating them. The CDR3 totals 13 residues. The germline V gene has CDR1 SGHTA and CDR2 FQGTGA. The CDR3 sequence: CASSYSANTEAFF. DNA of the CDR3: TGTGCCAGCAGCTATAGCGCGAACACTGAAGCTTTCTTT.

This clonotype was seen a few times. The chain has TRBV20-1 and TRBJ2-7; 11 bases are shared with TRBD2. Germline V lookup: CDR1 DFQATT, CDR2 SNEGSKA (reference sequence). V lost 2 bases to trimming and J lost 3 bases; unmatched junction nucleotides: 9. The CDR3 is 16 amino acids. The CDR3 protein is CSARRVLAGVFYEQYF. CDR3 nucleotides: TGCAGTGCTAGACGGGTACTAGCGGGAGTTTTCTACGAGCAGTACTTC.

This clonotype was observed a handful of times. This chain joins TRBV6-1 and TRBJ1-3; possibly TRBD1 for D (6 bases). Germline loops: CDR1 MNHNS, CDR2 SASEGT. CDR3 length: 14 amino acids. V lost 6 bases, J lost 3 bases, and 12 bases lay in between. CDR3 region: CASRANRDGNTIYF. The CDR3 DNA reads TGTGCCAGCAGGGCTAACAGGGATGGAAACACCATATATTTT.

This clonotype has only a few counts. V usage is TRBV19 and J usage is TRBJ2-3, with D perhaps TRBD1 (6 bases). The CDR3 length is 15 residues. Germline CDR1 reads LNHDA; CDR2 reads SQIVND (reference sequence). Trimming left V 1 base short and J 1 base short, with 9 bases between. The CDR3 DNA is TGTGCCAGTAGTATAGCGGCAGGGGGCACAGATACGCAGTATTTT. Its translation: CASSIAAGGTDTQYF.